This passage covers 7 T cell receptor beta chains from one sample sequenced in a study of radiotherapy plus CTLA-4 blockade in lung cancer. Generated by immunoSEQ multiplex PCR, the TCRdb table keeps only in-frame clones and is missing some. The top ten hold 4.5% to 5.5% of the sample, which has some 100,000 clones, about 83% seen once. The material sequenced was peripheral blood, taken from a patient treated with radiotherapy plus ipilimumab. These receptors originate from a human donor with non-small cell lung cancer who had a partial response to radiotherapy plus ipilimumab.

As for this clone: Other DNA sequences in the sample encode the same CDR3. The J gene is TRBJ2-7, the V gene TRBV6-4; 14 bases are shared with TRBD2. This CDR3 comprises 18 residues. Unmatched junction bases numbered 7, after V lost 0 bases and J lost 3 bases. Germline V CDR1 and CDR2: MRHNA, SNTAGT. CDR3 nucleotides: TGTGCCAGCAGTGACTCTAAAGATGGGACTAGCGGGAGCTACGAGCAGTACGTC. This encodes CASSDSKDGTSGSYEQYV.

The chain recombines TRBV11-3 with TRBJ2-3; TRBD1 aligns across 8 bases. CDR3 length equals 15 residues. Germline V gives CDR1 SGHNT, CDR2 YENEEA. V shed 3 bases and J 2 bases; nucleotides not matched to a gene: 4. The DNA of the CDR3 is TGTGCCAGCAGCTTTCGGCAGGGGGCCACAGATACGCAGTATTTT. Residues: CASSFRQGATDTQYF.

The rearrangement joins TRBV5-1 to TRBJ2-7; 8 positions match TRBD2. The CDR3 loop spans 14 amino acids. Germline CDR1 is SGHRS and CDR2 is YFSETQ. V dropped 1 base and J dropped 6; count of bases not matched to a gene: 6. The CDR3 DNA sequence: TGCGCCAGCAGCTTGATAAATCGGGGGGGCGAGCAGTACTTC. Encoded protein: CASSLINRGGEQYF.

This clone appeared a few times. This chain links TRBV10-3 with TRBJ1-1, with 7 bases aligning to TRBD1. The junction had 9 bases not matched to a gene; V was cut back by 10 bases and J by 4 bases. CDR3 length: 13 amino acids. Per the germline V gene, CDR1 is ENHRY and CDR2 is SYGVKD. The CDR3: CATSEGAGTEAFF. Written as DNA, the CDR3 is TGTGCCACCTCGGAGGGGGCCGGCACTGAAGCTTTCTTT.

This rearrangement joins TRBV30 to TRBJ1-2; 8 positions agree with TRBD1. Trimming cost V 3 bases and J 5 bases; bases outside gene matches: 8. This CDR3 has 14 amino acids. Germline loops: CDR1 GTSNPN, CDR2 SVGIG (reference sequence). CDR3 nucleotides: TGTGCCTGGAGACTTCCAGGGGGCAGTTATGGCTACACCTTC. This gives the protein CAWRLPGGSYGYTF.

The V and J genes are TRBV5-1 and TRBJ2-7; D might be TRBD1 (5 bases). Trimming removed 0 bases from V and 1 base from J, with 11 bases in between. The V gene's germline CDR1 is SGHRS and CDR2 YFSETQ. The CDR3 covers 15 residues. The CDR3 is CASSLGGQTSYEQYF. For the CDR3, the DNA is TGCGCCAGCAGCTTGGGTGGACAAACTTCCTACGAGCAGTACTTC.

This chain links TRBV6-1 with TRBJ2-3; no clear D gene. Per the germline V gene, CDR1 is MNHNS and CDR2 is SASEGT. Trimming took 6 bases from V and 0 from J, leaving 10 bases between them. This CDR3 comprises 14 residues. CDR3 coding DNA: TGTGCCAGCAGCAAATTGGCTAGCACAGATACGCAGTATTTT. Its translation is CASSKLASTDTQYF.